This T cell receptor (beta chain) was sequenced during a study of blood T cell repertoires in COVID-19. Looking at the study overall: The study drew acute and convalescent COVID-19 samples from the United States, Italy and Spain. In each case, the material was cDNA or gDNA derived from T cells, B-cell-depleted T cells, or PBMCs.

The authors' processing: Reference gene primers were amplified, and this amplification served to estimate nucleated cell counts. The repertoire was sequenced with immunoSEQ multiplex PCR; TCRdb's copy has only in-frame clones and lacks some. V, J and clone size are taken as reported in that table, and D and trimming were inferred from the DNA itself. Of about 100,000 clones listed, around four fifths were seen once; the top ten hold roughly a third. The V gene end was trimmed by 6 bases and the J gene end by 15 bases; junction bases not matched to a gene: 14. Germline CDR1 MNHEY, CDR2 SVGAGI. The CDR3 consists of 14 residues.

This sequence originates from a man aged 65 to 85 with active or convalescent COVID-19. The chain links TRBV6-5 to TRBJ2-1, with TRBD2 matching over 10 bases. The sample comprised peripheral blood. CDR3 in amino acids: CASSPTNLAGDRFF. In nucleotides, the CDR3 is TGTGCCAGCAGCCCGACAAATCTAGCGGGGGACCGGTTCTTC.